This passage covers 9 T cell receptor beta chains from one sample sequenced in a study of graft-versus-host responses after intestinal transplantation. The protocol was immunoSEQ multiplex PCR, while the TCRdb copy is restricted to in-frame clones and leaves out a portion. This table has under 40,000 clones, about 93% appearing once. The starting material was PBMCs, obtained 16 days after intestinal transplant. Receptors originate from a human patient who received an intestinal transplant, so some T cells may come from the graft donor.

The CDR3 region is CASSFGAGAAGELFF. In DNA, the CDR3 is TGTGCCAGCAGCTTCGGGGCGGGAGCGGCCGGGGAGCTGTTTTTT. The genes are TRBV7-2 and TRBJ2-2, with 7 bases fitting TRBD2. After removal of 3 bases from V and 6 bases from J, the junction contained 7 bases not matched to a gene. The CDR3 has 15 residues. Germline CDR1 and CDR2: SGHTA and FQGNSA.

A few counts support this clone. The rearrangement links TRBV6-1 to TRBJ2-2; D not resolved. V lost 7 bases and J lost 5, with 14 bases in between. CDR3 length: 14 residues. Germline V gives CDR1 MNHNS, CDR2 SASEGT. This CDR3 is CASIAPLRTGELFF. CDR3 nucleotides: TGTGCCAGCATCGCCCCGCTGAGGACCGGGGAGCTGTTTTTT.

The CDR3: CASSAAGQGPYEQYF. The CDR3 DNA reads as TGTGCCAGCAGTGCGGCGGGGCAGGGGCCCTACGAGCAGTACTTC. The chain couples TRBV6-5 to TRBJ2-7; D is perhaps TRBD1 or TRBD2 (6 bases each). The CDR3 loop spans 15 amino acids. The V and J ends lost 5 bases and 2 bases respectively, with 16 bases between them. Germline CDR1 MNHEY, CDR2 SVGAGI.

In the case of this clone: In the same sample, other DNA sequences code for this CDR3. V and J are TRBV27 and TRBJ2-3; D gene uncertain. The ends were cut back, 8 bases at V and 6 bases at J, with 21 bases in the middle. The CDR3 runs to 15 residues. Germline assignment: CDR1 MNHEY and CDR2 SMNVEV (reference sequence). The CDR3 region is CASGLSIRVADTQYF. CDR3 DNA sequence: TGTGCCAGCGGCCTTTCTATCAGAGTTGCGGATACGCAGTATTTT.

The genes are TRBV15 and TRBJ1-6; D is unclear. With 7 bases removed from V and 5 bases from J, the gap between germline ends came to 12 bases. The CDR3 runs to 14 residues. Looked up from germline, CDR1 is LNHNV and CDR2 is YYDKDF (reference sequence). The DNA of the CDR3 is TGTGCCACCACGGCGTGGGCCAATAATTCACCCCTCCACTTT. Protein product: CATTAWANNSPLHF.

This clone has just one count. The chain joins TRBV5-1 to TRBJ2-3; D ambiguous. Germline-derived CDR1 and CDR2 are SGHRS and YFSETQ. V was clipped by 0 bases and J by 1 base, with 6 bases between them. CDR3 size: 14 residues. This CDR3 is CASSLGWGTDTQYF. In nucleotides, the CDR3 is TGCGCCAGCAGCTTGGGCTGGGGCACAGATACGCAGTATTTT.

This rearrangement joins TRBV7-3 to TRBJ2-7; D gene unclear. Looked up from germline, CDR1 is SGHTA and CDR2 is FQGTGA. The CDR3 extends over 13 amino acids. With 2 bases removed from V and 2 bases from J, the gap between germline ends came to 7 bases. Here the CDR3 reads CASSLSGAYEQYF. The DNA for the CDR3 is TGTGCCAGCAGCTTATCGGGCGCCTACGAGCAGTACTTC. Based on the CDR3 plus reference TRBV7-3 and TRBJ2-7, the full variable domain is GAGVSQTPSNKVTEKGKYVELRCDPISGHTALYWYRQSLGQGPEFLIYFQGTGAADDSGLPNDRFFAVRPEGSVSTLKIQRTERGDSAVYLCASSLSGAYEQYFGPGTRLTVT.

This clone was observed a single time. The chain combines TRBV19 with TRBJ2-1; 7 nucleotides match TRBD2. Trimming removed 6 bases from V and 7 bases from J; junction bases left unmatched: 3. This CDR3 contains 12 residues. Germline CDR1 reads LNHDA; CDR2 reads SQIVND (reference sequence). The CDR3 DNA sequence: TGTGCCAGTAGCGGGAGGAGGAATGAGCAGTTCTTC. Its protein is CASSGRRNEQFF.

The chain recombines TRBV15 with TRBJ2-1; no definite D call. Germline CDR1 reads LNHNV; CDR2 reads YYDKDF (reference sequence). The CDR3 runs 13 residues. Trimming pared 3 bases from V and 6 bases from J, leaving 9 bases between. The CDR3 bases are TGTGCCACCAGCAGCGGGCAAACCAATGAGCAGTTCTTC. The encoded protein is CATSSGQTNEQFF.